Here is one TCR beta chain with its context. The antigen is unknown. This sample was included in a study of response to subunit inactivated influenza vaccine. Study-level results: Authors suggested seasonal influenza vaccinations each recruit few new T cells.

TCRdb redid the calling of the RT-PCR reads with MiXCR, one entry per CDR3 protein. The sample shows about 800,000 distinct CDR3 sequences, 21% of them seen only once. Trimming took off 3 bases at V and 6 bases at J, with 18 bases between the two ends. The CDR3 loop spans 15 amino acids. The specimen was PBMCs from blood, collected 4 to 6 days after vaccination. The receptor was isolated from a man in his forties or fifties who received an inactivated influenza vaccine. The V gene is TRBV12-3 or TRBV12-4, the J gene TRBJ2-7; D tentatively fits TRBD1 or TRBD2 (5 bases each). The CDR3 here is CASSFSEASGPEQYF. In DNA form, the CDR3 reads TGTGCCAGCAGTTTTTCGGAAGCTTCGGGGCCCGAGCAGTACTTC.